These 25 T cell receptor beta chains were sequenced from one sample in a study of vaccination and CD4 T cells after COVID-19. Their antigen targets remain unknown. Treatment specified: roughly ten-day PBMC culture with coronavirus spike peptide pools or control peptides (ViraFEST assay). With the Oncomine TCR Beta short-read assay, DNA from cultured CD4+ T cells was sequenced. TCRdb reprocessed the PCR reads via MiXCR and lists one record per CDR3 protein. The sample has 20,000 to 25,000 distinct CDR3 sequences, under 65% seen once. This specimen consisted of CD4+ T cells from blood, cultured in vitro, obtained after SARS-CoV-2 vaccination. Receptors were obtained from a human donor who received a COVID-19 vaccine.

The chain has TRBV5-4 and TRBJ2-7; 9 bases align to TRBD1. Germline CDR1 SGHNT, CDR2 YYREEE (reference sequence). V was clipped by 0 bases and J by 6 bases; unmatched bases: 4. The CDR3 is 14 residues long. The DNA for the CDR3 is TGTGCCAGCAGCTTGGGGCGGGACAGGGCCGAGCAGTACTTC. It is translated as CASSLGRDRAEQYF.

Worth noting for this clonotype: A read error is likely, as this CDR3 ends without the conserved phenylalanine or tryptophan. The J gene is TRBJ2-1, the V gene TRBV24-1; no clear D gene. The CDR3 runs to 14 residues. The germline V gene has CDR1 KGHDR and CDR2 SFDVKD. The germline V and J ends were trimmed by 6 bases and 3 bases, with 11 bases remaining between them. CDR3 loop: CATSSRFFYNEQFL. CDR3 DNA: TGTGCCACCAGTAGCAGGTTTTTCTACAATGAGCAGTTCCTC.

The chain couples TRBV5-6 to TRBJ2-5; TRBD1 aligns across 11 bases. The germline V gene has CDR1 SGHDT and CDR2 YYEEEE. Trimming removed 4 bases from V and 5 bases from J; junction bases left unmatched: 7. The CDR3 sequence is 15 residues long. CDR3 sequence reads: CASSADRGLEETQYF. DNA for the CDR3: TGTGCCAGCAGCGCGGACAGGGGGCTTGAGGAGACCCAGTACTTC.

The J gene is TRBJ2-5, the V gene TRBV19; no reliable D call. Germline CDR1 reads LNHDA; CDR2 reads SQIVND (reference sequence). The V end was cut by 0 bases, the J end by 5 bases, with 7 bases between. The CDR3 loop spans 13 amino acids. As DNA, the CDR3 is TGTGCCAGTAGTATAGACATTTGGGAGACCCAGTACTTC. It yields the protein CASSIDIWETQYF. The complete variable domain, with remaining parts taken from reference TRBV19 and TRBJ2-5, reads DGGITQSPKYLFRKEGQNVTLSCEQNLNHDAMYWYRQDPGQGLRLIYYSQIVNDFQKGDIAEGYSVSREKKESFPLTVTSAQKNPTAFYLCASSIDIWETQYFGPGTRLLVL.

This clonotype is a singleton in its sample. The genes are TRBV25-1 and TRBJ1-3; D perhaps matches TRBD1 (6 bases). CDR1 MGHDK and CDR2 SYGVNS come from the germline V gene. The CDR3 has 18 residues. Between the trimmed V and J ends, which lost 3 bases and 3 bases, there was a span of 21 bases. The CDR3 here is CASSDPGVRPALGNTIYF. Written as DNA, the CDR3 is TGTGCCAGCAGTGACCCAGGGGTAAGGCCAGCTCTTGGAAACACCATATATTTT.

The rearrangement links TRBV2 to TRBJ2-5; possibly TRBD2 for D (5 bases). Germline V lookup: CDR1 SNHLY, CDR2 FYNNEI. Trimming cost V 8 bases and J 7 bases, with 17 bases left between them. The CDR3 totals 13 residues. This CDR3 reads CASRGSIRGTQYF. The CDR3 region has the DNA TGTGCCAGCCGAGGGTCGATTCGAGGGACCCAGTACTTC.

This clonotype was observed a few times. V gene TRBV5-6 combines with J gene TRBJ1-1, with TRBD1 as a possible D gene (5 bases). This CDR3 is built from 13 residues. Germline-derived CDR1 and CDR2 are SGHDT and YYEEEE. Trimming cost V 0 bases and J 5 bases, with 8 bases left between them. Written as DNA, the CDR3 is TGTGCCAGCAGCTTGGGGGGGGGAACTGAAGCTTTCTTT. This encodes CASSLGGGTEAFF.

The genes are TRBV19 and TRBJ1-2; 7 bases map to TRBD1. V lost 2 bases to trimming and J lost 6 bases; unmatched junction nucleotides: 12. The CDR3 is 16 amino acids. Germline V CDR1 and CDR2: LNHDA, SQIVND (reference sequence). Here the CDR3 DNA reads TGTGCCAGTAGTATACGCCGGGCAGGGGGGAGTCATGGCTACACCTTC. It codes for CASSIRRAGGSHGYTF. Variable domain in full (rest from reference TRBV19 and TRBJ1-2): DGGITQSPKYLFRKEGQNVTLSCEQNLNHDAMYWYRQDPGQGLRLIYYSQIVNDFQKGDIAEGYSVSREKKESFPLTVTSAQKNPTAFYLCASSIRRAGGSHGYTFGSGTRLTVV.

This sequence joins TRBV6-1 and TRBJ2-3; 7 nucleotides align to TRBD1. From germline, CDR1 is MNHNS and CDR2 SASEGT. V trimming: 5 bases; J trimming: 5 bases; junction bases outside the gene matches: 1. This CDR3 has 12 residues. The CDR3 loop is CASSRGRDTQYF. The CDR3 DNA sequence: TGTGCCAGCAGTAGGGGGCGAGATACGCAGTATTTT.

The chain carries TRBV19 and TRBJ1-2, with D hard to call. This CDR3 contains 12 residues. Germline loops: CDR1 LNHDA, CDR2 SQIVND (reference sequence). V dropped 10 bases and J dropped 4 bases, with 13 bases sitting between them. Written as DNA, the CDR3 is TGTGCCACCGTAGGTCACGGCTATGGCTACACCTTC. This gives the protein CATVGHGYGYTF.

The chain couples TRBV24-1 to TRBJ2-5, with no clear D. CDR1 and CDR2 (germline): KGHDR, SFDVKD. CDR3 size: 13 residues. V lost 2 bases and J 3 bases, leaving 6 bases between the germline ends. The CDR3 sequence: CATSDSDEETQYF. The CDR3 DNA follows: TGTGCCACCAGTGATTCGGACGAAGAGACCCAGTACTTC.

The chain employs TRBV27 and TRBJ2-3; D call uncertain. V lost 2 bases to trimming and J lost 4 bases, with 10 bases between them. The length of the CDR3 is 14 residues. Germline V CDR1 and CDR2: MNHEY, SMNVEV (reference sequence). The CDR3 DNA reads as TGTGCCAGCAGTTTAGATCCTTTTTCAGATACGCAGTATTTT. This gives the protein CASSLDPFSDTQYF.

The rearrangement links TRBV10-3 to TRBJ1-2, with 8 bases that match TRBD1. Germline CDR1 and CDR2: ENHRY and SYGVKD. Unmatched junction bases numbered 19, after V lost 11 bases and J lost 2 bases. The CDR3 sequence is 17 residues long. The CDR3 reads CAPANQVRDRRNYGYTF. CDR3 nucleotide sequence: TGTGCCCCCGCAAACCAGGTCCGGGACAGGAGAAACTATGGCTACACCTTC.

This chain uses TRBV20-1 with TRBJ1-2; D uncertain. Germline V gene data show CDR1 as DFQATT and CDR2 as SNEGSKA (reference sequence). The length of the CDR3 is 16 residues. With 2 bases removed from V and 8 bases from J, the gap between germline ends came to 24 bases. The CDR3 sequence: CSARNMRTGALGGYTF. The CDR3 coding sequence is TGCAGTGCTAGAAACATGCGGACGGGTGCCCTAGGGGGCTACACCTTC.

The chain is built from TRBV7-6 and TRBJ2-1, with TRBD1 matching 9 bases. The DNA end favors TRBJ2-7, so the J call may be wrong. The length of the CDR3 is 15 residues. The germline V gene has CDR1 SGHVS and CDR2 FNYEAQ. The CDR3 is CASSSPGQGGSEQYF. The CDR3 bases are TGTGCCAGCAGCTCACCGGGACAGGGAGGTTCCGAGCAGTACTTC.

The CDR3 region has the DNA TGTGCCAGCAGTTTGACACAGGGCCGGGCGCGCTACACCTTC. It translates to CASSLTQGRARYTF. The chain couples TRBV6-5 to TRBJ1-2; possible D gene TRBD1, 6 bases. Germline V gene data show CDR1 as MNHEY and CDR2 as SVGAGI. The CDR3 sequence is 14 residues long. V lost 4 bases to trimming and J lost 9 bases, with 18 bases between them.

This clonotype was detected a few times. J is TRBJ1-6 and V is TRBV19, with 10 bases lining up with TRBD1. V trimming: 4 bases; J trimming: 10 bases; junction bases outside the gene matches: 4. The CDR3 totals 14 residues. Germline-derived CDR1 and CDR2 are LNHDA and SQIVND (reference sequence). CDR3 loop: CASSTRTGGSPLHF. The CDR3 DNA sequence: TGTGCCAGTAGTACGCGGACAGGGGGATCACCCCTCCACTTT.

V and J are TRBV5-1 and TRBJ1-2; weak D call: TRBD1 (6 bases). Germline-derived CDR1 and CDR2 are SGHRS and YFSETQ. The CDR3 has 15 residues. Trimming left V 3 bases short and J 6 bases short, with 18 bases between. The CDR3: CASSSLSGGQDGYTF. DNA of the CDR3: TGCGCCAGCAGCTCCCTTAGCGGGGGCCAGGATGGCTACACCTTC.

The V gene is TRBV7-2, the J gene TRBJ2-7, with a weak D call TRBD2 (5 bases). Germline values: CDR1 SGHTA, CDR2 FQGNSA. Trimming took off 0 bases at V and 3 bases at J, with 15 bases between the two ends. The CDR3 loop spans 16 amino acids. The chain's CDR3 is CASSLAVQLDLYEQYF. CDR3 DNA sequence: TGTGCCAGCAGCTTAGCGGTACAACTAGATCTCTACGAGCAGTACTTC.

The chain carries TRBV4-1 and TRBJ2-5, with TRBD2 matching 13 bases. The CDR3 sequence is 15 residues long. From germline, CDR1 is MGHRA and CDR2 YSYEKL. Germline trimming cut 4 bases from V and 2 bases from J; bases unmatched to any gene: 1. CDR3 DNA: TGCGCCAGCAGCCGACTAGCGGGGGGACAAGAGACCCAGTACTTC. Translating it yields CASSRLAGGQETQYF.

The rearrangement joins TRBV7-9 to TRBJ1-5; 11 positions match TRBD1. After removal of 5 bases from V and 1 base from J, the junction contained 4 bases not matched to a gene. This CDR3 region has 16 residues. Germline lookup yields CDR1 SEHNR and CDR2 FQNEAQ (reference sequence). CDR3 DNA: TGTGCCAGCAGCCCGGGGACAGGGGGGAGCAATCAGCCCCAGCATTTT. Protein product: CASSPGTGGSNQPQHF.

This clonotype was picked up one time. The rearrangement joins TRBV5-5 to TRBJ1-1, with D maybe TRBD1 (6 bases). CDR1 and CDR2 (germline): SGHKS, YYEKEE (reference sequence). CDR3 length equals 15 residues. Trimming took off 0 bases at V and 3 bases at J, with 12 bases between the two ends. CDR3 in amino acids: CASSLGTGSDTEAFF. CDR3 nucleotide sequence: TGTGCCAGCAGCTTGGGAACAGGGAGCGACACTGAAGCTTTCTTT. Supplemented by reference TRBV5-5 and TRBJ1-1, the full variable domain reads DAGVTQSPTHLIKTRGQQVTLRCSPISGHKSVSWYQQVLGQGPQFIFQYYEKEERGRGNFPDRFSARQFPNYSSELNVNALLLGDSALYLCASSLGTGSDTEAFFGQGTRLTVV.

This clonotype appeared a single time. J is TRBJ2-2 and V is TRBV12-3 or TRBV12-4; 11 nucleotides match TRBD2. This CDR3 contains 15 residues. V dropped 10 bases and J dropped 4; count of bases not matched to a gene: 8. The CDR3 nucleotides read TGTGCCATCGCTAGCGGGGGGCCGGGCACCGGGGAGCTGTTTTTT. Translated, it gives CAIASGGPGTGELFF.

The chain combines TRBV15 with TRBJ1-2; D possibly corresponds to TRBD1 (5 bases). This CDR3 spans 14 amino acids. CDR1 and CDR2 (germline): LNHNV, YYDKDF (reference sequence). Trimming pared 6 bases from V and 3 bases from J, leaving 14 bases between. CDR3: CATRRGDRDYGYTF. The CDR3 bases are TGTGCCACCAGGCGGGGGGACCGCGACTATGGCTACACCTTC.

This rearrangement joins TRBV6-5 to TRBJ1-1; D not resolved. CDR1 MNHEY and CDR2 SVGAGI come from the germline V gene. The CDR3 covers 14 residues. Trimming removed 2 bases from V and 1 base from J, with 8 bases in between. Here the CDR3 reads CASSYAQGNTEAFF. The CDR3 region has the DNA TGTGCCAGCAGTTACGCCCAAGGGAACACTGAAGCTTTCTTT.